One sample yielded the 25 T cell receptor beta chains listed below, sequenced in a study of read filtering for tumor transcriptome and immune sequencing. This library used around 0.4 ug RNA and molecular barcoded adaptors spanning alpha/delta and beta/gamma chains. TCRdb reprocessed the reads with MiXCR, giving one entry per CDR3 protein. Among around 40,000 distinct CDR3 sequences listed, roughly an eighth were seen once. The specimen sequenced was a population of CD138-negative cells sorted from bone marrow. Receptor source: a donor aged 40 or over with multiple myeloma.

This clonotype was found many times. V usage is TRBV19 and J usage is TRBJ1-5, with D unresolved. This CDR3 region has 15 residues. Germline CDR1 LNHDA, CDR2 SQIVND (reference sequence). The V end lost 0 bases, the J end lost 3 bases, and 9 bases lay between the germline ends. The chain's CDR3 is CASSIDRSTNQPQHF. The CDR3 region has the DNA TGTGCCAGTAGTATAGACCGGTCGACCAATCAGCCCCAGCATTTT.

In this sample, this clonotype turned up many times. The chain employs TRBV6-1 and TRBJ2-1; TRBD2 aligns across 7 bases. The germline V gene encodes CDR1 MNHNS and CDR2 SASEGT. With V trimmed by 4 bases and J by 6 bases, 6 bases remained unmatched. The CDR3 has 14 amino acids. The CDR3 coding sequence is TGTGCCAGCAGTGCCCGGACTAGTATCAATGAGCAGTTCTTC. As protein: CASSARTSINEQFF.

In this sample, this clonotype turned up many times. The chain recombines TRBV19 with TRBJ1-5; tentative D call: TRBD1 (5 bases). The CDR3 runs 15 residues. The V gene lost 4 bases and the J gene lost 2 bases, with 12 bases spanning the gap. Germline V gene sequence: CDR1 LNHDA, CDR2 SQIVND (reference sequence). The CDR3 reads CASSTQASGNQPQHF. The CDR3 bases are TGTGCCAGTAGTACACAGGCGTCTGGCAATCAGCCCCAGCATTTT.

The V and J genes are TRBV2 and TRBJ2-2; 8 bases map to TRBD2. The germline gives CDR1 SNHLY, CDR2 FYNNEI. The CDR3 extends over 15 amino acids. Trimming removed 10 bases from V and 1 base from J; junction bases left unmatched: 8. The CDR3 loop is CATTSGDLNTGELFF. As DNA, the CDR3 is TGTGCCACCACTAGCGGAGACTTGAACACCGGGGAGCTGTTTTTT.

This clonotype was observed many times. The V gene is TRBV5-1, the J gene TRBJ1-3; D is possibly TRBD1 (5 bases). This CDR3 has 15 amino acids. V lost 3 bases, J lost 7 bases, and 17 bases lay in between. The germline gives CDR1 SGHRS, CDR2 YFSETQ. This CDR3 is CASSYDGGLVNTIYF. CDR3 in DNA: TGCGCCAGCAGCTACGATGGGGGATTGGTGAACACCATATATTTT.

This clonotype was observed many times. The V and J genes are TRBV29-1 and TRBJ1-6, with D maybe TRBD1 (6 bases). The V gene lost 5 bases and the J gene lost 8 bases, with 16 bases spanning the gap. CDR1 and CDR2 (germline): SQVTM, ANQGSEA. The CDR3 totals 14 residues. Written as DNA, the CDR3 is TGCAGCGTTTCTACAGGGAATAGGGATTCACCCCTCCACTTT. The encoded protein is CSVSTGNRDSPLHF.

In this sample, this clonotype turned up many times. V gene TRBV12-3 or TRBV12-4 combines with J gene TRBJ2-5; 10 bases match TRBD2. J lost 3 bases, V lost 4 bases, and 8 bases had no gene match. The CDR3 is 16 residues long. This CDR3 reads CASSSSRLAGEETQYF. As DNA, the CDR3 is TGTGCCAGCAGTTCATCCCGACTAGCGGGTGAAGAGACCCAGTACTTC.

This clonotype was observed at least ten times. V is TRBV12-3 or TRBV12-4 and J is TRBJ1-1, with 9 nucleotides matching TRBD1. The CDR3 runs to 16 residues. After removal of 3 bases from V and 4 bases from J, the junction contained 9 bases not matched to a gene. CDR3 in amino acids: CASSFGQGRGGTEAFF. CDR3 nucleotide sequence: TGTGCCAGCAGTTTCGGACAGGGGCGCGGTGGCACTGAAGCTTTCTTT.

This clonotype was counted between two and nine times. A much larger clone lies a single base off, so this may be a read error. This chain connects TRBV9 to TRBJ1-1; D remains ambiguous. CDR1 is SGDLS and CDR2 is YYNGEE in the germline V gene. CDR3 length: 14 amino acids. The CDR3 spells CASSVGGMNTGAFF. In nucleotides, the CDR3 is TGTGCCAGCAGCGTAGGTGGGATGAACACTGGAGCTTTCTTT.

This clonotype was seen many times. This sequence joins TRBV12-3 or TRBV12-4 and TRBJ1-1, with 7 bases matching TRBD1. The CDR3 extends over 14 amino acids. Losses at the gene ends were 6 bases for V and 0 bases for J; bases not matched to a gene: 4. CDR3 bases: TGTGCCAGCAGCCAGGGACAGTTGAACACTGAAGCTTTCTTT. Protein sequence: CASSQGQLNTEAFF.

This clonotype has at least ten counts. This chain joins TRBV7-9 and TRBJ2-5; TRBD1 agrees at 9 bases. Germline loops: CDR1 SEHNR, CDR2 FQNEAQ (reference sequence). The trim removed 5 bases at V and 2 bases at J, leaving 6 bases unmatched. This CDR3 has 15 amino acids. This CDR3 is CASSARQGGQETQYF. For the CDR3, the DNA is TGTGCCAGCAGCGCGAGACAGGGGGGGCAAGAGACCCAGTACTTC.

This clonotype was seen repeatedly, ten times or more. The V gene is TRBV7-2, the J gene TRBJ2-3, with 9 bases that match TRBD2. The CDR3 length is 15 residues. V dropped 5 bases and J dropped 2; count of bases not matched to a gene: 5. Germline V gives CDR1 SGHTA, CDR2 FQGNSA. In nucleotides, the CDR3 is TGTGCCAGCAGCCGAAGCGGGAGGTACACAGATACGCAGTATTTT. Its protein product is CASSRSGRYTDTQYF.

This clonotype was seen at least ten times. CDR3 in amino acids: CAISDLRGRNTEAFF. CDR3 nucleotide sequence: TGTGCCATCAGCGACCTTCGGGGCAGGAACACTGAAGCTTTCTTT. V usage is TRBV10-3 and J usage is TRBJ1-1; the D gene is possibly TRBD1 (5 bases). This CDR3 region has 15 residues. Germline assignment: CDR1 ENHRY and CDR2 SYGVKD. V lost 6 bases, J lost 1 base, and 15 bases lay in between.

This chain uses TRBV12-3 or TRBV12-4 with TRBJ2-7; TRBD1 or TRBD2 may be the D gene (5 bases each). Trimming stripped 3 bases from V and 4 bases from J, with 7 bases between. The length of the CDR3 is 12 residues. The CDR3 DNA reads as TGTGCCAGCAGTTTTGGGGGATACGAGCAGTACTTC. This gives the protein CASSFGGYEQYF.

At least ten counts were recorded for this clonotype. CDR3 protein: CASSPGTSGFNEQFF. CDR3 nucleotides: TGTGCCAGCAGCCCCGGGACTAGCGGTTTCAATGAGCAGTTCTTC. The chain combines TRBV7-3 with TRBJ2-1; 11 bases line up with TRBD2. In germline, CDR1 is SGHTA, CDR2 FQGTGA. With 5 bases clipped from V and 6 bases from J, the junction kept 6 bases outside the gene matches. The length of the CDR3 is 15 residues.

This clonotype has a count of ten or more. CDR3 protein: CASSLEAGISSYNEQFF. In nucleotides, the CDR3 is TGTGCCAGCAGCTTAGAAGCGGGGATAAGCTCCTACAATGAGCAGTTCTTC. This chain connects TRBV7-2 to TRBJ2-1, with 7 bases that match TRBD2. The CDR3 spans 17 residues. The V segment lost 1 base and the J segment 0 bases; nucleotides outside the gene matches: 6. Germline-derived CDR1 and CDR2 are SGHTA and FQGNSA.

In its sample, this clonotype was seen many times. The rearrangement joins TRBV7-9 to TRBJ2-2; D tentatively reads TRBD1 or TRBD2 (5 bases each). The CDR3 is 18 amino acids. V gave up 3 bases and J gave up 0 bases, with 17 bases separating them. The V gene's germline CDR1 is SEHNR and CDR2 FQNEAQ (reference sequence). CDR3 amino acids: CASSLGVFGHPNTGELFF. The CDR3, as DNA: TGTGCCAGCAGCTTGGGGGTGTTCGGACACCCGAACACCGGGGAGCTGTTTTTT.

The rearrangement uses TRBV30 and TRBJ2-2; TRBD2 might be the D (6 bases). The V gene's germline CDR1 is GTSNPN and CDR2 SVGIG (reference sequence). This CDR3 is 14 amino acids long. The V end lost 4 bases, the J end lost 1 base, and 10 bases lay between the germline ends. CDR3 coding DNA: TGTGCCTGGATGGGACTCCAGAACACCGGGGAGCTGTTTTTT. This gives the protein CAWMGLQNTGELFF.

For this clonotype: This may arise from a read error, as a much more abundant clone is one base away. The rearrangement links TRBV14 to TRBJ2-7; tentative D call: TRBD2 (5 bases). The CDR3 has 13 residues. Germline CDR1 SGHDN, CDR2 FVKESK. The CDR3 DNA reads TGTGCCAGCGGCCAACAGACGGCGGGCGAGCAGTACTTC. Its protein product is CASGQQTAGEQYF.

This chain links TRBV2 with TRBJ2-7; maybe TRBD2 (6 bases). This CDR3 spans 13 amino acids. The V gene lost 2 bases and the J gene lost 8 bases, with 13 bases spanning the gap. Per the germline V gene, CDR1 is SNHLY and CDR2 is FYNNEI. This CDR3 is CASSETGVGKQYF. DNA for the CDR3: TGTGCCAGCAGTGAAACGGGGGTGGGCAAGCAGTACTTC. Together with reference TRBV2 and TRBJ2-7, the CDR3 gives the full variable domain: EPEVTQTPSHQVTQMGQEVILRCVPISNHLYFYWYRQILGQKVEFLVSFYNNEISEKSEIFDDQFSVERPDGSNFTLKIRSTKLEDSAMYFCASSETGVGKQYFGPGTRLTVT.

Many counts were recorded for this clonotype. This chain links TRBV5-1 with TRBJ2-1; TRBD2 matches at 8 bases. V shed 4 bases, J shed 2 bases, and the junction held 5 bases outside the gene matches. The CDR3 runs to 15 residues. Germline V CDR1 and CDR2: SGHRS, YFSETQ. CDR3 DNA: TGCGCCAGCAGCCCCGTACTAGCGGCCTACAATGAGCAGTTCTTC. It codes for CASSPVLAAYNEQFF.

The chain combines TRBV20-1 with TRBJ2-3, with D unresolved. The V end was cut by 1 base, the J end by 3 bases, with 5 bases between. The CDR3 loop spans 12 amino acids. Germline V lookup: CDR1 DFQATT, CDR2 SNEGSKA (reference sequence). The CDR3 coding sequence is TGCAGTGCTAGAGGTACTACAGATACGCAGTATTTT. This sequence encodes CSARGTTDTQYF.

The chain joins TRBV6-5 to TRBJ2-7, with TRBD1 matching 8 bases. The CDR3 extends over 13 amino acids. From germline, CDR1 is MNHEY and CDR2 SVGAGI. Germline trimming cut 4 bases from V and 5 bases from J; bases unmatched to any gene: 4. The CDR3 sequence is CASSLTGVDEQYF. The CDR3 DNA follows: TGTGCCAGCAGTTTGACAGGGGTGGACGAGCAGTACTTC.

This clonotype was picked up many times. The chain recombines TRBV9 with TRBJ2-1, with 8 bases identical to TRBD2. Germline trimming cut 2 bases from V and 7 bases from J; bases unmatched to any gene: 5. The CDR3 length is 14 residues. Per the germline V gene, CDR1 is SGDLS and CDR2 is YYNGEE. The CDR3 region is CASSVGLAWNEQFF. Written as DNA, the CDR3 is TGTGCCAGCAGCGTCGGACTAGCTTGGAATGAGCAGTTCTTC.

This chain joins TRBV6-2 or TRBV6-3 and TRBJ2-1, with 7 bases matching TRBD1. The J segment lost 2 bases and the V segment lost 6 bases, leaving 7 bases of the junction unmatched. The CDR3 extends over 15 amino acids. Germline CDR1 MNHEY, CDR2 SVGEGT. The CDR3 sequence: CASSPTGSPYNEQFF. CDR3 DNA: TGTGCCAGCAGCCCGACAGGGTCTCCCTACAATGAGCAGTTCTTC.